The rows below give T cell receptor beta chains drawn from one sample of a study of blood T cells in healthy people across ages. In TCRdb, the 5' RACE reads were re-called with MiXCR into one record per CDR3 protein. The table records about 1.8 million distinct CDR3 sequences, roughly 52% of them present only once. Sequenced input: blood. The receptors come from a woman in her forties in good health. The CDR3 runs from the conserved cysteine through the conserved F or W. Fields, in order: V gene, clone size, CDR3 length, D gene, J gene, CDR3 DNA, CDR3 protein. A D gene is named only where the DNA matches it firmly. Size is omitted from some rows. Given values are once, few, many or a class for expanded clones.

TRBV20-1,NA,13,TRBD1,TRBJ2-3,TGCAGTGCTGGCGGGACAGGGACAGATACGCAGTATTTT,CSAGGTGTDTQYF
TRBV25-1,few,12,NA,TRBJ1-2,TGTGCCAGCAGGACCGGACAGCACGGCTACACCTTC,CASRTGQHGYTF
TRBV7-9,NA,15,NA,TRBJ2-7,TGTGCCAGCAGCTTAAGTGGAGGGGACCTGTACGAGCAGTACTTC,CASSLSGGDLYEQYF
TRBV28,NA,15,TRBD1,TRBJ1-2,TGTGCCAGTGCGGGACAGCCCGTTTTAGTTGGTGGCTACACCTTC,CASAGQPVLVGGYTF
TRBV7-2,few,15,NA,TRBJ2-5,TGTGCCAGCCGTATGACTTTAGCGGCTAAAGAGACCCAGTACTTC,CASRMTLAAKETQYF
TRBV5-1,few,15,NA,TRBJ2-7,TGCGCCAGCAGCCCGAGTGGGCCAAGCTCCTACGAGCAGTACTTC,CASSPSGPSSYEQYF
TRBV20-1,few,16,TRBD2,TRBJ2-5,TGCAGTGCTAGAGATGGGACTAGCGGGTACCAAGAGACCCAGTACTTC,CSARDGTSGYQETQYF
TRBV7-2,NA,15,TRBD1,TRBJ2-1,TGTGCCAGCAGCTCTGGCCGACAGGGTGGGAATGAGCAGTTCTTC,CASSSGRQGGNEQFF
TRBV4-1,NA,17,NA,TRBJ2-3,TGCGCCAGCAGCCAATTAGTGGGGGCACATAGCACAGATACGCAGTATTTT,CASSQLVGAHSTDTQYF
TRBV28,NA,13,TRBD1,TRBJ1-2,TGTGCCAGCCTGGGACAGGGGGACTATGGCTACACCTTC,CASLGQGDYGYTF
TRBV20-1,NA,12,NA,TRBJ2-4,TGCAGTGCTAGCCGAAGTCCAAACATTCAGTACTTC,CSASRSPNIQYF
TRBV7-9,once,14,NA,TRBJ2-3,TGTGCCAGCACCGAGAGGGCCATCACAGATACGCAGTATTTT,CASTERAITDTQYF
TRBV4-2,few,14,NA,TRBJ1-1,TGTGCCAGCAGCCAAGAACAGCGCAGCACTGAAGCTTTCTTT,CASSQEQRSTEAFF
TRBV20-1,NA,15,NA,TRBJ1-5,TGCAGTGCTAGAGATAGGCGTATAGGCAATCAGCCCCAGCATTTT,CSARDRRIGNQPQHF
TRBV5-6,few,15,NA,TRBJ2-3,TGTGCCAGCAGCACAACAGTGGCGGCTTCAGATACGCAGTATTTT,CASSTTVAASDTQYF
TRBV5-5,few,17,TRBD1,TRBJ2-6,TGTGCCAGCAGCCCTGGGACAGGGGGCCGTGGGGCCAACGTCCTGACTTTC,CASSPGTGGRGANVLTF
TRBV7-6,NA,17,NA,TRBJ2-1,TGTGCCAGCAGCGGATACAGGGGACTAGTGCTTTACAATGAGCAGTTCTTC,CASSGYRGLVLYNEQFF
TRBV5-1,NA,15,TRBD1,TRBJ1-2,TGCGCCAGCAGCTTGCAAGGGGGCGCCGACGGAGGCTACACCTTC,CASSLQGGADGGYTF
TRBV7-6,NA,17,TRBD2,TRBJ2-5,TGTGCCAGCAGTAGAGGGACTAGCGGGGAGTCTCAAGAGACCCAGTACTTC,CASSRGTSGESQETQYF
TRBV5-8,NA,16,NA,TRBJ1-5,TGTGCCAGCAGCTTGGTTCTACTGAGCTTCAATCAGCCCCAGCATTTT,CASSLVLLSFNQPQHF
TRBV6-6,NA,16,TRBD1,TRBJ2-3,TGTGCCAGCAGTCGAGACAGGGTTCCCTCGTCGGATACGCAGTATTTT,CASSRDRVPSSDTQYF
TRBV15,NA,12,NA,TRBJ2-1,TGTGCCACCAGCAGAGACGAGAATGAGCAGTTCTTC,CATSRDENEQFF
TRBV4-3,few,13,NA,TRBJ2-1,TGCGCCAGCAGCCAAGATATATACAATGAGCAGTTCTTC,CASSQDIYNEQFF
TRBV7-8,NA,17,TRBD2,TRBJ2-3,TGTGCCAGCAGCTCCAGGCAAGGAGCGGGGGGCTCAGATACGCAGTATTTT,CASSSRQGAGGSDTQYF
TRBV5-1,NA,16,TRBD2,TRBJ2-7,TGCGCCAGCAGATCATCCCGGGGGGGAAACTACAATGAGCAGTACTTC,CASRSSRGGNYNEQYF
TRBV29-1,NA,11,NA,TRBJ2-3,TGCAGCGTTCTTAGGACAGATACGCAGTATTTT,CSVLRTDTQYF
TRBV6-2/TRBV6-3,NA,13,NA,TRBJ2-1,TGTGCCAGCCTCAGGATCTCCTACAATGAGCAGTTCTTC,CASLRISYNEQFF
TRBV20-1,once,14,TRBD1,TRBJ1-4,TGCAGTGCCGAAGACAGGGGGCAAGGGGAAAAACTGTTTTTT,CSAEDRGQGEKLFF
TRBV11-2,NA,13,NA,TRBJ1-4,TGTGCCAGCGGGCAGGGACCGGCTGAAAAACTGTTTTTT,CASGQGPAEKLFF
TRBV10-3,once,14,NA,TRBJ2-7,TGTGCCATCAGCCAAACCGGGGCGTCCTACGAGCAGTACTTC,CAISQTGASYEQYF
TRBV4-1,few,18,TRBD2,TRBJ2-3,TGCGCCAGCAGCCAAAACCCCCATCCGGGGGGAGTCACAGATACGCAGTATTTT,CASSQNPHPGGVTDTQYF
TRBV4-3,NA,17,NA,TRBJ2-2,TGCGCCAGCAGCCAAGGCCCAGCGGACCCGAACACCGGGGAGCTGTTTTTT,CASSQGPADPNTGELFF
TRBV20-1,NA,15,NA,TRBJ2-3,TGCAGTGCAGTGGACGGGGGGCAGTTCACAGATACGCAGTATTTT,CSAVDGGQFTDTQYF
TRBV7-9,few,16,NA,TRBJ2-4,TGTGCCAGCAGCCGCCCCAGGAGGATCGCCAAAAACATTCAGTACTTC,CASSRPRRIAKNIQYF
TRBV4-2,few,16,NA,TRBJ2-1,TGTGCCAGCAGCCAACACAGTGGGAGCTCCTACAATGAGCAGTTCTTC,CASSQHSGSSYNEQFF
TRBV6-5,NA,14,TRBD2,TRBJ2-2,TGTGCCAGCAGTTACTGGGAGGGCACCGGGGAGCTGTTTTTT,CASSYWEGTGELFF
TRBV20-1,NA,15,NA,TRBJ2-3,TGCAGTGCTAGAGGGAGTAGCAGTTCTGCAGATACGCAGTATTTT,CSARGSSSSADTQYF